The entry that follows covers one TCR beta chain sequence. This specimen belongs to a study of blood T cell repertoires in COVID-19. The overall study: From the United States, Italy and Spain came samples of acute and convalescent COVID-19. The cDNA or gDNA used as material had been derived from T cells, B-cell-depleted T cells, or PBMCs.

The CDR3 is 15 amino acids. The germline V gene has CDR1 MDHEN and CDR2 SYDVKM. V was pared by 2 bases and J by 7 bases, with 15 bases between. How the authors handled the data: Estimated nucleated cell counts came from reference gene primer amplification. TCRdb's table, derived via immunoSEQ multiplex PCR, lists solely in-frame clones and lacks some. Clone size and V and J calls were adopted from that table, with D and trimming inferred from the DNA. The data show about 140,000 clones, with 70% to 80% seen just once and 9% to 10% held by the top ten. The sample comprised peripheral blood. This TCR was recovered from a woman aged 50 to 65 with active or convalescent COVID-19. V gene TRBV28 combines with J gene TRBJ2-1, with a tentative D call TRBD2 (6 bases). The CDR3 loop reads CASSLNGNGGNEQFF. The CDR3 DNA follows: TGTGCCAGCAGTTTAAACGGTAACGGGGGAAATGAGCAGTTCTTC.